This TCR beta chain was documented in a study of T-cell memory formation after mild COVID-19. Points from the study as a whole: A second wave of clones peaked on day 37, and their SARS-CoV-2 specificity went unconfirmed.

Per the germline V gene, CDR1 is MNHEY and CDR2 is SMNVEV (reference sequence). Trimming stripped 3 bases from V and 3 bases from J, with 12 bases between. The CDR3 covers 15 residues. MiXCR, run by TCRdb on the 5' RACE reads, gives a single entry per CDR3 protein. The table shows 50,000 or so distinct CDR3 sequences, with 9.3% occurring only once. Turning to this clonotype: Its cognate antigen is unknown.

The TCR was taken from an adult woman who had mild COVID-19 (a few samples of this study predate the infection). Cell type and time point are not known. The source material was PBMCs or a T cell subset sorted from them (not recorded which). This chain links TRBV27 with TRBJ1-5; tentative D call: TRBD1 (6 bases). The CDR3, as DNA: TGTGCCAGCAGTTTGGGTGGGGGCTTCAATCAGCCCCAGCATTTT. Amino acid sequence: CASSLGGGFNQPQHF.